One and the same sample provided the 30 T cell receptor beta chains below, sequenced in a study of T cell responses to AZD1222 COVID-19 vaccine. This table comes from immunoSEQ multiplex PCR, and its TCRdb copy is limited to in-frame clones, with some not included. Of over 100,000 clones detected, approximately 90% appear once; the ten largest clones hold around 0.99%. The input for sequencing was peripheral blood, taken 28 days after the second AZD1222 dose. These TCRs come from an adult who received the AZD1222 COVID-19 vaccine.

The chain combines TRBV20-1 with TRBJ2-1, with D unresolved. The CDR3 totals 8 residues. Germline V CDR1 and CDR2: DFQATT, SNEGSKA (reference sequence). V lost 4 bases, J lost 13 bases, and 5 bases lay in between. The CDR3 nucleotides read TGCAGTGCTACACCCCAGTTCTTC. This sequence encodes CSATPQFF.

V and J are TRBV10-2 and TRBJ2-1; TRBD2 might be the D (5 bases). The V and J ends lost 6 bases and 5 bases respectively, with 8 bases between them. Germline V CDR1 and CDR2: WSHSY, SAAADI. The CDR3 loop spans 12 amino acids. The CDR3 here is CASRPGDNEQFF. The CDR3 DNA reads TGCGCCAGCAGACCCGGGGACAATGAGCAGTTCTTC.

The chain links TRBV6-5 to TRBJ1-2; 7 bases line up with TRBD1. J was trimmed by 2 bases and V by 7 bases; bases with no gene match: 10. This CDR3 contains 15 residues. Germline V lookup: CDR1 MNHEY, CDR2 SVGAGI. The CDR3 DNA is TGTGCCAGCACGGAGCGGCAGGGGGAAAACTATGGCTACACCTTC. Protein product: CASTERQGENYGYTF.

About this clone: This sample includes further DNA sequences coding for the same CDR3. The chain joins TRBV7-8 to TRBJ1-6, with D perhaps matching TRBD1 (6 bases). Trimming took off 5 bases at V and 10 bases at J, with 9 bases between the two ends. This CDR3 spans 12 amino acids. Germline CDR1 SGHVS, CDR2 FQNEAQ. CDR3 residues: CASSTGNSPLHF. The CDR3 DNA is TGTGCCAGCAGCACAGGGAACTCACCCCTCCACTTT.

The rearrangement links TRBV5-4 to TRBJ1-1; 8 bases map to TRBD1. With V trimmed by 7 bases and J by 4 bases, 6 bases remained unmatched. Per the germline V gene, CDR1 is SGHNT and CDR2 is YYREEE (reference sequence). This CDR3 has 13 amino acids. The CDR3: CASVVDRGTEAFF. The DNA for the CDR3 is TGTGCCAGCGTCGTAGACAGGGGCACTGAAGCTTTCTTT.

This clone has just a few counts. No conserved phenylalanine or tryptophan is present at the end of the CDR3, so a read error is the likely explanation. The DNA is omitted, as the CDR3 cannot be located on it reliably, and the CDR3 follows TCRdb's listing. The chain's CDR3 is CASSLFRA. V is TRBV11-3 and J is TRBJ2-7; the D call in the table, TRBD1, was not verified against the DNA. Germline CDR1 SGHNT, CDR2 YENEEA. The CDR3 adds up to 8 amino acids, both ends counted.

This chain uses TRBV28 with TRBJ1-6, with 11 bases identical to TRBD1. Germline CDR1 and CDR2: MDHEN and SYDVKM. V was pared by 6 bases and J by 9 bases, with 7 bases of the junction left unmatched. The CDR3 spans 15 residues. The CDR3 spells CASSVLGQGGSPLHF. The CDR3, as DNA: TGTGCCAGCAGCGTCTTGGGACAGGGGGGTTCACCCCTCCACTTT.

The rearrangement links TRBV4-1 to TRBJ1-5; tentatively, D is TRBD1 (6 bases). This CDR3 is built from 17 residues. The V gene's germline CDR1 is MGHRA and CDR2 YSYEKL. The germline V and J ends were trimmed by 0 bases and 2 bases, with 14 bases remaining between them. The CDR3 protein is CASSQDAGAMGNQPQHF. The CDR3 DNA sequence: TGCGCCAGCAGCCAAGATGCGGGGGCAATGGGCAATCAGCCCCAGCATTTT.

The chain couples TRBV7-9 to TRBJ2-1; D is ambiguous. The CDR3 length is 13 residues. V was cut by 2 bases and J by 6 bases, with 8 bases left in between. CDR1 is SEHNR, CDR2 FQNEAQ, per germline (reference sequence). This chain's CDR3 is CASSLLQSNEQFF. In nucleotides, the CDR3 is TGTGCCAGCAGCTTACTACAGTCCAATGAGCAGTTCTTC. The full variable domain, rest sourced from reference TRBV7-9 and TRBJ2-1, is DTGVSQNPRHKITKRGQNVTFRCDPISEHNRLYWYRQTLGQGPEFLTYFQNEAQLEKSRLLSDRFSAERPKGSFSTLEIQRTEQGDSAMYLCASSLLQSNEQFFGPGTRLTVL.

V usage is TRBV5-1 and J usage is TRBJ1-1, with D unresolved. Trimming stripped 0 bases from V and 9 bases from J, with 6 bases between. The CDR3 has 11 amino acids. Germline V lookup: CDR1 SGHRS, CDR2 YFSETQ. CDR3 amino acids: CASSLAGKAFF. The CDR3 region has the DNA TGCGCCAGCAGCTTGGCCGGGAAAGCTTTCTTT.

The V and J genes are TRBV5-1 and TRBJ1-5, with 7 bases that match TRBD1. The CDR3 is 15 amino acids. Germline V gives CDR1 SGHRS, CDR2 YFSETQ. Trimming cost V 2 bases and J 6 bases; bases outside gene matches: 8. The CDR3 sequence is CASSFTGDGSQPQHF. The DNA for the CDR3 is TGCGCCAGCAGCTTTACAGGGGATGGAAGTCAGCCCCAGCATTTT.

This chain joins TRBV7-9 and TRBJ1-5; 7 nucleotides match TRBD1. V lost 4 bases and J lost 7; bases outside the gene matches: 1. The CDR3 extends over 12 amino acids. Germline CDR1 is SEHNR and CDR2 is FQNEAQ (reference sequence). DNA of the CDR3: TGTGCCAGCAGCTCGGACAGGCAGCCCCAGCATTTT. It is translated as CASSSDRQPQHF.

This chain uses TRBV4-2 with TRBJ1-4; no clear D gene. Germline CDR1 LGHNA, CDR2 YNFKEQ. The CDR3 extends over 14 amino acids. The V gene lost 0 bases and the J gene lost 10 bases, with 12 bases spanning the gap. CDR3 DNA sequence: TGTGCCAGCAGCCAAGATAAAGGGCCCCGAAAACTGTTTTTT. Translation: CASSQDKGPRKLFF.

The chain joins TRBV3-1 (or the pseudogene TRBV3-2) to TRBJ1-5, with 8 bases aligning to TRBD1. The germline CDR1 and CDR2 sequences are LGHDT and YNNKEL (reference sequence). With 2 bases clipped from V and 6 bases from J, the junction kept 6 bases outside the gene matches. CDR3 length: 15 residues. DNA for the CDR3: TGTGCCAGCAGCCAACGGACAGGGTCCAGTCAGCCCCAGCATTTT. Amino acids: CASSQRTGSSQPQHF.

This chain links TRBV19 with TRBJ2-7; no clear D. The CDR3 consists of 11 residues. V lost 5 bases and J 4 bases, leaving 6 bases between the germline ends. Germline V gene data show CDR1 as LNHDA and CDR2 as SQIVND (reference sequence). This CDR3 is CASSSLYEQYF. CDR3 sequence (DNA): TGTGCCAGTAGTTCCTTATACGAGCAGTACTTC.

This chain's CDR3 is CASSLQQLYEQYF. DNA of the CDR3: TGTGCCAGCAGTTTACAGCAGCTGTACGAGCAGTACTTC. This chain links TRBV28 with TRBJ2-7; D is unresolved. Trimming shortened V by 2 bases and J by 4 bases, and 9 bases separated the two germline ends. The CDR3 totals 13 residues. Germline loops: CDR1 MDHEN, CDR2 SYDVKM. Filled out from reference TRBV28 and TRBJ2-7, the complete variable domain reads DVKVTQSSRYLVKRTGEKVFLECVQDMDHENMFWYRQDPGLGLRLIYFSYDVKMKEKGDIPEGYSVSREKKERFSLILESASTNQTSMYLCASSLQQLYEQYFGPGTRLTVT.

This rearrangement joins TRBV10-3 to TRBJ1-1, with D possibly being TRBD1 (5 bases). CDR1 is ENHRY, CDR2 SYGVKD, per germline. V lost 7 bases and J 3 bases, leaving 6 bases between the germline ends. The CDR3 is 11 amino acids. The CDR3 reads CAIMGDTEAFF. The CDR3 region has the DNA TGTGCCATCATGGGGGACACTGAAGCTTTCTTT.

The chain employs TRBV2 and TRBJ2-7, with 9 bases aligning to TRBD1. Looked up from germline, CDR1 is SNHLY and CDR2 is FYNNEI. The CDR3 runs 11 residues. V gave up 6 bases and J gave up 7 bases; unmatched junction bases: 1. DNA for the CDR3: TGTGCCAGCAGGACAGGGGGAGAGCAGTACTTC. It yields the protein CASRTGGEQYF.

The V gene is TRBV5-1, the J gene TRBJ2-7; the D gene is possibly TRBD2 (6 bases). V dropped 4 bases and J dropped 2 bases, with 13 bases sitting between them. The CDR3 runs 14 residues. From germline, CDR1 is SGHRS and CDR2 YFSETQ. The CDR3 nucleotides are TGCGCCAGCAGCCCCTTGGGCGGGACCTACGAGCAGTACTTC. Its protein is CASSPLGGTYEQYF.

The chain couples TRBV5-1 to TRBJ2-2; 10 nucleotides line up with TRBD2. This CDR3 region has 17 residues. Germline V lookup: CDR1 SGHRS, CDR2 YFSETQ. V trimming: 0 bases; J trimming: 0 bases; junction bases outside the gene matches: 2. Here the CDR3 DNA reads TGCGCCAGCAGCTTGGTTCTAGCGGGAGCGAACACCGGGGAGCTGTTTTTT. Translated: CASSLVLAGANTGELFF.

The gene calls are TRBV6-1 and TRBJ2-7; the D gene is possibly TRBD2 (8 bases). Germline CDR1 is MNHNS and CDR2 is SASEGT. The CDR3 runs 14 residues. V dropped 2 bases and J dropped 5 bases, with 13 bases sitting between them. Here the CDR3 reads CASSEPGGGDEQYF. DNA for the CDR3: TGTGCCAGCAGTGAACCGGGAGGGGGCGACGAGCAGTACTTC.

The rearrangement links TRBV7-8 to TRBJ2-4; possibly TRBD2 for D (7 bases). This CDR3 region has 18 residues. Germline-derived CDR1 and CDR2 are SGHVS and FQNEAQ. Trimming pared 1 base from V and 1 base from J, leaving 17 bases between. DNA of the CDR3: TGTGCCAGCAGCTTAGGTCGGGGGGCGGAGAGGGCCAAAAACATTCAGTACTTC. Its protein is CASSLGRGAERAKNIQYF.

This chain connects TRBV3-1 (or the pseudogene TRBV3-2) to TRBJ2-7, with D possibly called TRBD1 or TRBD2 (5 bases each). Trimming shortened V by 2 bases and J by 4 bases, and 12 bases separated the two germline ends. CDR1 and CDR2 (germline): LGHDT, YNNKEL (reference sequence). The CDR3 covers 14 residues. CDR3 loop: CASSQRGTGYEQYF. The CDR3 DNA reads as TGTGCCAGCAGCCAACGTGGGACGGGTTACGAGCAGTACTTC.

The chain employs TRBV20-1 and TRBJ1-3; tentatively, D is TRBD1 (6 bases). V gave up 3 bases and J gave up 4 bases, with 10 bases separating them. The CDR3 consists of 13 residues. Germline V gene data show CDR1 as DFQATT and CDR2 as SNEGSKA (reference sequence). CDR3 DNA: TGCAGTGCTAGTACGCAGGGGGGAAACACCATATATTTT. Its translation: CSASTQGGNTIYF.

The rearrangement uses TRBV7-9 and TRBJ2-1, with TRBD2 matching over 7 bases. Germline CDR1 SEHNR, CDR2 FQNEAQ (reference sequence). CDR3 size: 15 residues. J was trimmed by 6 bases and V by 4 bases; bases with no gene match: 9. The CDR3 spells CASSYDGLAVNEQFF. The CDR3 DNA follows: TGTGCCAGCAGCTACGACGGGCTAGCGGTCAATGAGCAGTTCTTC.

The chain is built from TRBV9 and TRBJ1-4; 7 nucleotides line up with TRBD1. CDR1 SGDLS and CDR2 YYNGEE come from the germline V gene. The CDR3 sequence is 15 residues long. Trimming removed 3 bases from V and 4 bases from J; junction bases left unmatched: 6. The CDR3 DNA follows: TGTGCCAGCAGCGAGCGGACAGGTGTTAATGAAAAACTGTTTTTT. Translated: CASSERTGVNEKLFF.

This clone was detected once. V gene TRBV28 combines with J gene TRBJ1-2; perhaps TRBD1 as D (5 bases). The ends were cut back, 2 bases at V and 7 bases at J, with 17 bases in the middle. CDR1 is MDHEN and CDR2 is SYDVKM in the germline V gene. The CDR3 has 15 residues. The CDR3 loop reads CASSLPLGVDSGYTF. The CDR3 nucleotides read TGTGCCAGCAGTTTACCCCTAGGGGTCGACTCTGGCTACACCTTC.

V gene TRBV19 combines with J gene TRBJ2-2; TRBD1 is a possible D gene (5 bases). Looked up from germline, CDR1 is LNHDA and CDR2 is SQIVND (reference sequence). CDR3 length equals 14 residues. V lost 3 bases and J 6 bases, leaving 11 bases between the germline ends. The CDR3 nucleotides are TGTGCCAGTAGTATCTTCTCCAGGGCCGGGGAGCTGTTTTTT. It encodes CASSIFSRAGELFF. Together with reference TRBV19 and TRBJ2-2, the CDR3 gives the full variable domain: DGGITQSPKYLFRKEGQNVTLSCEQNLNHDAMYWYRQDPGQGLRLIYYSQIVNDFQKGDIAEGYSVSREKKESFPLTVTSAQKNPTAFYLCASSIFSRAGELFFGEGSRLTVL.

The gene calls are TRBV11-2 and TRBJ2-4, with 9 nucleotides matching TRBD1. The CDR3 spans 16 residues. With 6 bases clipped from V and 3 bases from J, the junction kept 9 bases outside the gene matches. CDR1 and CDR2 from the germline V gene are SGHAT and FQNNGV. Written as DNA, the CDR3 is TGTGCCAGCAGGTTTGAGGGACAGGGAGGCAAAAACATTCAGTACTTC. Amino acids: CASRFEGQGGKNIQYF.

This clone was counted a few times. This chain joins TRBV10-3 and TRBJ2-2, with 13 bases matching TRBD2. CDR3 length: 18 residues. J gave up 2 bases and V 6 bases, and 9 bases lay outside the gene matches. CDR1 and CDR2 from the germline V gene are ENHRY and SYGVKD. CDR3 sequence: CAIRGTSGTSSNTGELFF. For the CDR3, the DNA is TGTGCCATCAGGGGGACTAGCGGGACCTCGTCCAACACCGGGGAGCTGTTTTTT.